A single sample gave rise to the 17 T cell receptor beta chains below, sequenced in a study of cytomegalovirus exposure and HLA in healthy donors. The PCR contained 60 Vbeta and 13 Jbeta primers. Measured with immunoSEQ multiplex PCR; TCRdb has only the in-frame clones, and not every one. The repertoire holds 160,000 or so clones, with roughly 79% as singletons. Sequences were obtained from PBMCs. These receptors were taken from a woman younger than 35 in good health and CMV-seropositive.

This rearrangement joins TRBV2 to TRBJ2-1; tentative D call: TRBD1 (6 bases). The CDR3 extends over 11 amino acids. CDR1 and CDR2 from the germline V gene are SNHLY and FYNNEI. Trimming removed 9 bases from V and 6 bases from J, with 9 bases in between. The CDR3 sequence is CARRTANEQFF. The CDR3 DNA is TGTGCCAGAAGGACAGCCAATGAGCAGTTCTTC.

V and J are TRBV25-1 and TRBJ1-6; 11 bases are shared with TRBD1. Germline V gene sequence: CDR1 MGHDK, CDR2 SYGVNS. V lost 9 bases and J lost 8; bases outside the gene matches: 12. The CDR3 covers 16 residues. The CDR3 region has the DNA TGTGCCAGGCGCCGGGACAGGGGGGACCGGGATTCACCCCTCCACTTT. It specifies CARRRDRGDRDSPLHF.

This clone was found once. This chain joins TRBV30 and TRBJ1-3; D gene unclear. The V and J ends lost 1 base and 7 bases respectively, with 14 bases between them. Germline CDR1 is GTSNPN and CDR2 is SVGIG (reference sequence). CDR3 size: 14 residues. The CDR3 DNA reads as TGTGCCTGGAGTGAGGAGCCCACGTCCAACACCATATATTTT. Amino acids: CAWSEEPTSNTIYF. The whole variable domain, filled in from reference TRBV30 and TRBJ1-3, reads SQTIHQWPATLVQPVGSPLSLECTVEGTSNPNLYWYRQAAGRGLQLLFYSVGIGQISSEVPQNLSASRPQDRQFILSSKKLLLSDSGFYLCAWSEEPTSNTIYFGEGSWLTVV.

The chain uses TRBV7-2 and TRBJ2-5, with TRBD2 matching over 10 bases. Trimming at V came to 5 bases and at J to 9 bases, leaving 3 bases not matched to a gene. The CDR3 loop spans 12 amino acids. Germline V gene sequence: CDR1 SGHTA, CDR2 FQGNSA. CDR3 nucleotides: TGTGCCAGCAGCCCCAGCGGGGGGGCCCAGTACTTC. This encodes CASSPSGGAQYF.

The gene calls are TRBV5-1 and TRBJ2-2; TRBD1 matches at 10 bases. CDR1 SGHRS and CDR2 YFSETQ come from the germline V gene. This CDR3 region has 18 residues. Trimming removed 0 bases from V and 6 bases from J; junction bases left unmatched: 11. CDR3 sequence reads: CASSLVFGTGEGAGELFF. The DNA for the CDR3 is TGCGCCAGCAGCTTGGTCTTCGGGACAGGGGAAGGGGCCGGGGAGCTGTTTTTT.

The gene calls are TRBV7-3 and TRBJ2-2; D perhaps matches TRBD1 (6 bases). Germline V gene lookup returns CDR1 SGHTA and CDR2 FQGTGA. The CDR3 runs 15 residues. V lost 5 bases and J lost 1, with 11 bases in between. The chain's CDR3 is CASSPGTRNTGELFF. CDR3 DNA sequence: TGTGCCAGCAGCCCGGGGACACGGAACACCGGGGAGCTGTTTTTT.

Points on this clone: This same CDR3 is encoded by further DNA sequences in the sample. The chain recombines TRBV19 with TRBJ2-7, with 7 bases lining up with TRBD2. The length of the CDR3 is 13 residues. Germline CDR1 reads LNHDA; CDR2 reads SQIVND (reference sequence). Trimming cost V 8 bases and J 0 bases; bases outside gene matches: 4. The CDR3 bases are TGTGCCAGTTCAGCGGGACTCTCCTACGAGCAGTACTTC. Its protein product is CASSAGLSYEQYF.

The chain recombines TRBV10-2 with TRBJ1-1; a weak D match, TRBD1 (6 bases). V was pared by 6 bases and J by 5 bases, with 19 bases between. The CDR3 is 15 amino acids. Germline V gives CDR1 WSHSY, CDR2 SAAADI. The CDR3 coding sequence is TGCGCCAGCAGCGACGGAAACACAGGGATGACTGAAGCTTTCTTT. It specifies CASSDGNTGMTEAFF.

The rearrangement links TRBV4-3 to TRBJ2-3; D remains unclear. Germline V gene lookup returns CDR1 LGHNA and CDR2 YSLEER. This CDR3 region has 14 residues. V lost 1 base to trimming and J lost 5 bases, with 10 bases between them. The CDR3 coding sequence is TGCGCCAGCAGCCAAGGAGTCGTATTAGATACGCAGTATTTT. Its protein product is CASSQGVVLDTQYF.

The chain is built from TRBV29-1 and TRBJ2-7, with D perhaps matching TRBD2 (5 bases). This CDR3 spans 13 amino acids. V was shortened by 7 bases and J by 0 bases, with 13 bases between the two germline ends. Germline V gives CDR1 SQVTM, CDR2 ANQGSEA. The CDR3, as DNA: TGCAGCGCCGCGGGCGGGCACTCCTACGAGCAGTACTTC. As protein: CSAAGGHSYEQYF.

V is TRBV6-5 and J is TRBJ2-1; possible D gene TRBD2, 5 bases. The CDR3 totals 15 residues. From germline, CDR1 is MNHEY and CDR2 SVGAGI. V lost 7 bases, J lost 0 bases, and 13 bases lay in between. The CDR3 DNA follows: TGTGCCAGCATTCCTAGCCGATCCTCCTACAATGAGCAGTTCTTC. It specifies CASIPSRSSYNEQFF.

V usage is TRBV7-2 and J usage is TRBJ1-1; 7 nucleotides align to TRBD1. The J segment lost 6 bases and the V segment lost 5 bases, leaving 12 bases of the junction unmatched. Germline-derived CDR1 and CDR2 are SGHTA and FQGNSA. The CDR3 length is 15 residues. The chain's CDR3 is CASSPNRGGKSEAFF. In DNA form, the CDR3 reads TGTGCCAGCAGCCCAAACAGGGGAGGAAAATCTGAAGCTTTCTTT.

This clone turned up a few times. This chain joins TRBV7-2 and TRBJ1-4; D gene unclear. The V end was cut by 3 bases, the J end by 8 bases, with 13 bases between. Per germline, CDR1 SGHTA and CDR2 FQGNSA. This CDR3 spans 14 amino acids. The CDR3: CASSLTTLEEKLFF. CDR3 nucleotide sequence: TGTGCCAGCAGCTTGACCACGCTGGAGGAAAAACTGTTTTTT.

This chain uses TRBV9 with TRBJ2-5, with a weak D call TRBD2 (6 bases). Germline V gene sequence: CDR1 SGDLS, CDR2 YYNGEE. Trimming removed 0 bases at V and 5 bases at J, with 17 bases between. The CDR3 totals 16 residues. The CDR3 here is CASSVDPSGGFETQYF. The CDR3 DNA follows: TGTGCCAGCAGCGTAGACCCCTCCGGGGGTTTTGAGACCCAGTACTTC.

The CDR3 spells CASSSPRDRWYEQYF. The CDR3 DNA reads TGTGCCAGCAGCTCCCCCCGGGACAGGTGGTACGAGCAGTACTTC. This chain connects TRBV7-9 to TRBJ2-7; 8 bases fit TRBD1. The CDR3 totals 15 residues. CDR1 and CDR2 (germline): SEHNR, FQNEAQ (reference sequence). V was clipped by 4 bases and J by 4 bases; unmatched bases: 9.

The rearrangement uses TRBV5-6 and TRBJ1-3, with TRBD1 as a possible D gene (5 bases). V shed 0 bases and J shed 4 bases, with 8 bases lying between them. CDR1 SGHDT and CDR2 YYEEEE come from the germline V gene. The CDR3 is made up of 14 amino acids. The CDR3 reads CASSLVYRGNTIYF. DNA for the CDR3: TGTGCCAGCAGCTTGGTATACAGGGGAAACACCATATATTTT.

The rearrangement joins TRBV2 to TRBJ2-3; 7 positions match TRBD1. In germline, CDR1 is SNHLY, CDR2 FYNNEI. The V segment lost 4 bases and the J segment 0 bases; nucleotides outside the gene matches: 4. The length of the CDR3 is 15 residues. CDR3 in amino acids: CASSVFRGSTDTQYF. In DNA, the CDR3 is TGTGCCAGCAGTGTCTTCAGGGGGAGCACAGATACGCAGTATTTT.